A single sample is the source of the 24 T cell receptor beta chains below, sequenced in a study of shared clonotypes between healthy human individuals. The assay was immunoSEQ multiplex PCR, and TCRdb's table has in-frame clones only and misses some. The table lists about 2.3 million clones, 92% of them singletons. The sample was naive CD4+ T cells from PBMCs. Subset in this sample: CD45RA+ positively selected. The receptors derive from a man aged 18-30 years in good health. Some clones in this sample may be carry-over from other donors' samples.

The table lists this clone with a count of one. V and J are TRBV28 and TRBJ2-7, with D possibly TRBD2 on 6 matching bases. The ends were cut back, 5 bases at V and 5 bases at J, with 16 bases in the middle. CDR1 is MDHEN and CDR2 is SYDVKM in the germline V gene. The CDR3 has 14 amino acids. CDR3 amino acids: CASSPPGGRDEQYF. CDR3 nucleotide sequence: TGTGCCAGCAGTCCCCCCGGGGGACGGGACGAGCAGTACTTC.

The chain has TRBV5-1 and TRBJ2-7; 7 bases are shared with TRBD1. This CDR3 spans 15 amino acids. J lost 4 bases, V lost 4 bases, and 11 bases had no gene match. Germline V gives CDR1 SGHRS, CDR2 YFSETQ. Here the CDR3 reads CASSPPRDSRYEQYF. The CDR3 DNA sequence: TGCGCCAGCAGCCCACCCCGGGACAGCCGATACGAGCAGTACTTC.

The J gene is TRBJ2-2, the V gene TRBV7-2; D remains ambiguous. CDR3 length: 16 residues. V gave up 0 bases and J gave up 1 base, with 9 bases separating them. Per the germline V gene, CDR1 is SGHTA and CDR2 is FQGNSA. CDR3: CASSLAPLQNTGELFF. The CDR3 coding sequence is TGTGCCAGCAGCTTAGCCCCGCTCCAGAACACCGGGGAGCTGTTTTTT.

As DNA, the CDR3 is TGCAGCACAAGGGGCGGAAGGAACACCGGGGAGCTGTTTTTT. The encoded protein is CSTRGGRNTGELFF. This rearrangement joins TRBV29-1 to TRBJ2-2, with D possibly matching TRBD1 (5 bases). V dropped 8 bases and J dropped 1 base, with 14 bases sitting between them. The CDR3 spans 14 residues. Germline loops: CDR1 SQVTM, CDR2 ANQGSEA.

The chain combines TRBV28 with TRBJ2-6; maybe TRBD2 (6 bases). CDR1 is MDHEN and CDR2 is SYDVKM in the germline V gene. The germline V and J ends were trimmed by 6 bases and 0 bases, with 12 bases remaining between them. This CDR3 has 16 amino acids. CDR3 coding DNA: TGTGCCAGCAGCCCCCGCGGGGTCTCTGGGGCCAACGTCCTGACTTTC. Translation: CASSPRGVSGANVLTF.

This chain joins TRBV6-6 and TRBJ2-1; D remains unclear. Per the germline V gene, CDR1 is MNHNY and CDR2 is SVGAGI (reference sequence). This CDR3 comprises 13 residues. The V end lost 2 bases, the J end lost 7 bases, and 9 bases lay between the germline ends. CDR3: CASSYQSQNEQFF. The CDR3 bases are TGTGCCAGCAGTTACCAGTCCCAAAATGAGCAGTTCTTC.

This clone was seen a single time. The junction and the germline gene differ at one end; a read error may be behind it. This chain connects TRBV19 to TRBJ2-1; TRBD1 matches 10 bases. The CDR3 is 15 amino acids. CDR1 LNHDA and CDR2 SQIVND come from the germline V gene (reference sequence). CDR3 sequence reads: CASSIGQGGYDEQFF. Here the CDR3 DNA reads TGTGCCAGTAGTATCGGACAGGGGGGCTACGATGAGCAGTTCTTC.

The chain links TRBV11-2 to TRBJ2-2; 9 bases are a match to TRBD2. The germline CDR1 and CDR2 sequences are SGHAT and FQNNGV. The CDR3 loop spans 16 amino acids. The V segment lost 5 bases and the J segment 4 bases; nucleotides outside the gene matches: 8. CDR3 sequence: CASSLVAGEVTGELFF. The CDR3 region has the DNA TGTGCCAGCAGCCTGGTAGCGGGAGAGGTCACCGGGGAGCTGTTTTTT. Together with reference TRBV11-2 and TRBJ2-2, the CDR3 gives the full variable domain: EAGVAQSPRYKIIEKRQSVAFWCNPISGHATLYWYQQILGQGPKLLIQFQNNGVVDDSQLPKDRFSAERLKGVDSTLKIQPAKLEDSAVYLCASSLVAGEVTGELFFGEGSRLTVL.

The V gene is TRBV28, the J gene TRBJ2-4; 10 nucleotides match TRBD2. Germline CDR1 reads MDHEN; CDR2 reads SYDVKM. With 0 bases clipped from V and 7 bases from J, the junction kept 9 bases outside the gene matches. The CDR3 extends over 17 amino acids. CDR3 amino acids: CASSLWWVAGGLNIQYF. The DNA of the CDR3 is TGTGCCAGCAGTTTATGGTGGGTAGCGGGAGGTTTGAACATTCAGTACTTC. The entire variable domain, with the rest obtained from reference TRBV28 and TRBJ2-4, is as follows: DVKVTQSSRYLVKRTGEKVFLECVQDMDHENMFWYRQDPGLGLRLIYFSYDVKMKEKGDIPEGYSVSREKKERFSLILESASTNQTSMYLCASSLWWVAGGLNIQYFGAGTRLSVL.

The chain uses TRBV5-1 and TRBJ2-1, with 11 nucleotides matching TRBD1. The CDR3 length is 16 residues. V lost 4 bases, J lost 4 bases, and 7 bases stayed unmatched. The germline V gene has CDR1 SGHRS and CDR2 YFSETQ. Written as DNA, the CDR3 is TGCGCCAGCAGCGAGGGGACAGGGGGTGGATACAATGAGCAGTTCTTC. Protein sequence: CASSEGTGGGYNEQFF.

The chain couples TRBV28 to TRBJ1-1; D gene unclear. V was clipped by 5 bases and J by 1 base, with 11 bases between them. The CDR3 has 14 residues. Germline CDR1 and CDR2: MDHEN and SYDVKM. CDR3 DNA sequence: TGTGCCAGCAGTCGACCGGTTTGGAACACTGAAGCTTTCTTT. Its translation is CASSRPVWNTEAFF.

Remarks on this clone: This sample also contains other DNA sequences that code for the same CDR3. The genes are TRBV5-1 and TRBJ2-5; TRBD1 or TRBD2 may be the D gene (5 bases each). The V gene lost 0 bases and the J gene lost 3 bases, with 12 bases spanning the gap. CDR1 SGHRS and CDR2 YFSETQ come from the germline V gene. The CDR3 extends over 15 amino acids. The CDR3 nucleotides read TGCGCCAGCAGCTTGGCCGGGACGTCTGAAGAGACCCAGTACTTC. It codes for CASSLAGTSEETQYF.

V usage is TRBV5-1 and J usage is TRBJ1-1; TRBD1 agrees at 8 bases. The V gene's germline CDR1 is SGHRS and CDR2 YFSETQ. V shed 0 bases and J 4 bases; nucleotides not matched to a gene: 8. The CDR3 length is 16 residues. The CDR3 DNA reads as TGCGCCAGCAGCTTGGCCGCAGGGGGCGTGGGCACTGAAGCTTTCTTT. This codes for CASSLAAGGVGTEAFF.

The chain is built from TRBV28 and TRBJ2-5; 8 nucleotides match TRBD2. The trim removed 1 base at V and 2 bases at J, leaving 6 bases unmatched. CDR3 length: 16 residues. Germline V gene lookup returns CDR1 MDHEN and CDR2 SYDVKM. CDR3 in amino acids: CASSLYGGVLQETQYF. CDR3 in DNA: TGTGCCAGCAGTTTATACGGGGGGGTTCTACAAGAGACCCAGTACTTC. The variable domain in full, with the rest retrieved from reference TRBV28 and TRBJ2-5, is DVKVTQSSRYLVKRTGEKVFLECVQDMDHENMFWYRQDPGLGLRLIYFSYDVKMKEKGDIPEGYSVSREKKERFSLILESASTNQTSMYLCASSLYGGVLQETQYFGPGTRLLVL.

Here the CDR3 DNA reads TGTGCCAGCAGGTCCGGGACATTACTTCAGCCCCAGCATTTT. Translation: CASRSGTLLQPQHF. J is TRBJ1-5 and V is TRBV28; perhaps TRBD1 as D (6 bases). Germline CDR1 reads MDHEN; CDR2 reads SYDVKM. Deletions cut 6 bases from V and 6 bases from J, with 15 bases between. This CDR3 contains 14 residues.

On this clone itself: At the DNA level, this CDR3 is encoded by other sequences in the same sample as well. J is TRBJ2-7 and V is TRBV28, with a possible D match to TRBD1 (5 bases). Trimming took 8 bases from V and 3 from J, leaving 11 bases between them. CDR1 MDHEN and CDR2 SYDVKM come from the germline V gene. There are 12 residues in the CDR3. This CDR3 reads CASRSQGYEQYF. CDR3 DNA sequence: TGTGCCAGCCGATCCCAGGGCTACGAGCAGTACTTC.

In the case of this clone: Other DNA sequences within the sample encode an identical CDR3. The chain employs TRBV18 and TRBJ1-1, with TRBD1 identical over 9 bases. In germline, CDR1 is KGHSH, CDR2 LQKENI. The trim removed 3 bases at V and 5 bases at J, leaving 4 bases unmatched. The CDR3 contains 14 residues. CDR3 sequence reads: CASSPTGGETEAFF. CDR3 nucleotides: TGTGCCAGCTCACCGACAGGGGGAGAGACTGAAGCTTTCTTT.

CDR3 DNA: TGCGCCAGCAGGATGTCCGGTCCGGGTACTGTGCAGTACTTC. Translation gives CASRMSGPGTVQYF. The chain employs TRBV5-1 and TRBJ2-7; D is undetermined. V lost 5 bases and J 9 bases, leaving 21 bases between the germline ends. CDR3 length equals 14 residues. The germline V gene has CDR1 SGHRS and CDR2 YFSETQ.

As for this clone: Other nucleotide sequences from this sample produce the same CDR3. The CDR3 nucleotides read TGCGCCAGCAGCCTAGCTGGGGGGACCTACAATGAGCAGTTCTTC. Translated, it gives CASSLAGGTYNEQFF. The chain carries TRBV5-1 and TRBJ2-1; D is perhaps TRBD2 (6 bases). The CDR3 has 15 residues. V lost 4 bases to trimming and J lost 2 bases, with 13 bases between them. Germline V gene sequence: CDR1 SGHRS, CDR2 YFSETQ.

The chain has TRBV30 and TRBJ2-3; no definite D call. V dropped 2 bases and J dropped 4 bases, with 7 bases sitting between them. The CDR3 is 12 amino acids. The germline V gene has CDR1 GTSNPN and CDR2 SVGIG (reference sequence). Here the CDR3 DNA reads TGTGCCTGGAGTCCGGATTCAGATACGCAGTATTTT. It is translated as CAWSPDSDTQYF.

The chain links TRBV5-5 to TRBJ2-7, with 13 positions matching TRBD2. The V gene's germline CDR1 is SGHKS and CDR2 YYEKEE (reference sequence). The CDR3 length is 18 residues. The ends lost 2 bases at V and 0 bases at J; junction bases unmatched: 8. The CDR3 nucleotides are TGTGCCAGCAGCTTAGGGACTAGCGGGACGCCCTACTCCTACGAGCAGTACTTC. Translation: CASSLGTSGTPYSYEQYF.

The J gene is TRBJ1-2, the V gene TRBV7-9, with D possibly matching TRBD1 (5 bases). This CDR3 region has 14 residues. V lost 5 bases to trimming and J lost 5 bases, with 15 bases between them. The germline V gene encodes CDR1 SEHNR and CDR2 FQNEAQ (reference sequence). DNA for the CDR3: TGTGCCAGCAGCCCCCGGGACGGGAGTTATGGCTACACCTTC. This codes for CASSPRDGSYGYTF.

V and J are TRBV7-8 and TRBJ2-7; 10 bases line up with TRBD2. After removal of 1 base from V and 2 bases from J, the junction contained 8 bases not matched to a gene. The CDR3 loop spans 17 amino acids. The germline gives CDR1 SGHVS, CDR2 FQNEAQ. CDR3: CASSLVSTSGSTYEQYF. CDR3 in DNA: TGTGCCAGCAGCTTAGTATCGACTAGCGGGTCGACCTACGAGCAGTACTTC.

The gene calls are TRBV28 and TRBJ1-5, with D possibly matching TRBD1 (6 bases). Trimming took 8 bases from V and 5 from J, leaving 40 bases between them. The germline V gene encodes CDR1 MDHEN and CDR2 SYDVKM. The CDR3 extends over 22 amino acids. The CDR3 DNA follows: TGTGCCAGCGGAGTTTATGGAATGGGTGGGATGAGCAGGGGAGGAAAGGATCAGCCCCAGCATTTT. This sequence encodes CASGVYGMGGMSRGGKDQPQHF.